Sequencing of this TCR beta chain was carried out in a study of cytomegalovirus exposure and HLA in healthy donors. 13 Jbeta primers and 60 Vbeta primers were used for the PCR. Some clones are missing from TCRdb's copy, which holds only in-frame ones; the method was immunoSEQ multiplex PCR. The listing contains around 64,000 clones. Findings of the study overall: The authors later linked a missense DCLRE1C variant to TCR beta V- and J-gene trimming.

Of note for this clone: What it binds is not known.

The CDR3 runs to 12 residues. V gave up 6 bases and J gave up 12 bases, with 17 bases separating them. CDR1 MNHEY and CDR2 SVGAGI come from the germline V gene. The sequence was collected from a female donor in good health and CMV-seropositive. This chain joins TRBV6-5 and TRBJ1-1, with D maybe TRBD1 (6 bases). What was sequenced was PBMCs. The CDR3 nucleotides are TGTGCCAGCAGCCCCCTGGGGGCGCGTACTTTCTTT. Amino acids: CASSPLGARTFF.